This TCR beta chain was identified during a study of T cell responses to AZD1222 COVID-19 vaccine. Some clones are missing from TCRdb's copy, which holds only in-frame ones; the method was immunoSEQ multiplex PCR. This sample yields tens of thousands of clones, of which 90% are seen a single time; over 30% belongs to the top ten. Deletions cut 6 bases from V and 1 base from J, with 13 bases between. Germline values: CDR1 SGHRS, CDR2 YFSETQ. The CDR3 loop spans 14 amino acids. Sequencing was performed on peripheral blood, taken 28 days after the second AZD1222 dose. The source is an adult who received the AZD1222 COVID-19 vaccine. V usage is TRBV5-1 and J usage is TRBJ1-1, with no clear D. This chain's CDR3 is CASKPGPQNTEAFF. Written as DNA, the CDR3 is TGCGCCAGCAAGCCCGGGCCGCAGAACACTGAAGCTTTCTTT.